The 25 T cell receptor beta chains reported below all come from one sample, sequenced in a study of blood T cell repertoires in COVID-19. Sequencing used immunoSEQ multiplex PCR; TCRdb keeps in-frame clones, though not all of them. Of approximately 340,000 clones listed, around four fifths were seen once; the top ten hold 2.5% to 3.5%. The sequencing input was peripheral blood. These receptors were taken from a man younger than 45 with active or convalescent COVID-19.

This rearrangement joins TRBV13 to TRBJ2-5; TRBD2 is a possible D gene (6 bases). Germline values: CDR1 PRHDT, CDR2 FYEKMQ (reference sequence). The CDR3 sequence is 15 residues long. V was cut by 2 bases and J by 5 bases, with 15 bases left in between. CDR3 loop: CASSLRREVNETQYF. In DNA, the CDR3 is TGTGCCAGCAGCTTACGGCGGGAAGTTAACGAGACCCAGTACTTC.

For the CDR3, the DNA is TGTGCCAGCAGTGTCCTAACCTACGAGCAGTACTTC. It yields the protein CASSVLTYEQYF. This chain joins TRBV12-3 or TRBV12-4 and TRBJ2-7; D call uncertain. V was cut by 5 bases and J by 2 bases, with 7 bases left in between. This CDR3 comprises 12 residues.

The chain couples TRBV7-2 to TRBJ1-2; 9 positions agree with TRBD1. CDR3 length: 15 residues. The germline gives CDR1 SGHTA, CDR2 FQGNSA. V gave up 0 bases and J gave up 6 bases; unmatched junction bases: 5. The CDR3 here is CASSLARGQGNGYTF. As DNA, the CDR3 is TGTGCCAGCAGCTTAGCGCGAGGACAGGGGAATGGCTACACCTTC.

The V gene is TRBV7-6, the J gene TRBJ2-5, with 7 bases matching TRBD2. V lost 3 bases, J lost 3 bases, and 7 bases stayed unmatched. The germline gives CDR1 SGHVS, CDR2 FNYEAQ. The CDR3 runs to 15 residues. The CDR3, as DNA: TGTGCCAGCAGCTTGGCGGGGGTAGGTGAAGAGACCCAGTACTTC. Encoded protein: CASSLAGVGEETQYF. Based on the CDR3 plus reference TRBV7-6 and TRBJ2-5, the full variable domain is GAGVSQSPRYKVTKRGQDVALRCDPISGHVSLYWYRQALGQGPEFLTYFNYEAQQDKSGLPNDRFSAERPEGSISTLTIQRTEQRDSAMYRCASSLAGVGEETQYFGPGTRLLVL.

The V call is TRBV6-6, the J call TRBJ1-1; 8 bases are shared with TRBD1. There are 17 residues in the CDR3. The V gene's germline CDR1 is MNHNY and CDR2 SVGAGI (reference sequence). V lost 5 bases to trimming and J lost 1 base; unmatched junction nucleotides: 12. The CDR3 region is CASSPGQGLSGNTEAFF. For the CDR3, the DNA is TGTGCCAGCAGTCCCGGACAGGGATTATCAGGGAACACTGAAGCTTTCTTT.

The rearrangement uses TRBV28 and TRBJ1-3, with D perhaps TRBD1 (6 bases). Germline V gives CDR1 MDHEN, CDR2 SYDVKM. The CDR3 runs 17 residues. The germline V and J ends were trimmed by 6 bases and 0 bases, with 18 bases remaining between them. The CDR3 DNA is TGTGCCAGCAGCCCCCCGGGACACATTGTCTCTGGAAACACCATATATTTT. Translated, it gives CASSPPGHIVSGNTIYF.

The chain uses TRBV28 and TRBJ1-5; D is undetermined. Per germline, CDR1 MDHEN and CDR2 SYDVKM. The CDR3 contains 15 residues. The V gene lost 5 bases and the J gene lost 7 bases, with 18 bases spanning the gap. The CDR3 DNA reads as TGTGCCAGCAGTCTAATTGGTCGGGAGAGGCAGCCCCAGCATTTT. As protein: CASSLIGRERQPQHF.

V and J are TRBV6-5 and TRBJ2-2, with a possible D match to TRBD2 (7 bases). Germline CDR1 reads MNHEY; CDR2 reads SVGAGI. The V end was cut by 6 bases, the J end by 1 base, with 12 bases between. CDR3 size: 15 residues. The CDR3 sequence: CASRGGGLNTGELFF. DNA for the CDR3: TGTGCCAGCAGGGGCGGGGGCCTGAACACCGGGGAGCTGTTTTTT.

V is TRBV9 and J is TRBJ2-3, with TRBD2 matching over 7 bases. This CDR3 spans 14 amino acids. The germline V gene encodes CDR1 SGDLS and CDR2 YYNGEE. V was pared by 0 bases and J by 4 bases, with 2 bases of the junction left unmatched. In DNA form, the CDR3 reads TGTGCCAGCAGCGTAGCGGGAGGTGCAGATACGCAGTATTTT. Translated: CASSVAGGADTQYF.

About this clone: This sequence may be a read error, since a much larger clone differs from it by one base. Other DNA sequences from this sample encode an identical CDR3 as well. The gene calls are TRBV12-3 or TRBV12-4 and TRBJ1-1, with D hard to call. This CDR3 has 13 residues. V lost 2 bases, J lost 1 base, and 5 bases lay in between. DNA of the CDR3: TGTGCCAGCAGTTTAACGGGGAACACTGAAGCTTTCTTT. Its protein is CASSLTGNTEAFF.

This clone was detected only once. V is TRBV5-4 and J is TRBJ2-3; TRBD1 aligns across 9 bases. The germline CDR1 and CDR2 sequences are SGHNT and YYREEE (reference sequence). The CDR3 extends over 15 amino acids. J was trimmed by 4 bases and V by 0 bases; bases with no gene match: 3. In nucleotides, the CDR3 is TGTGCCAGCAGCTTGGGACAGGGGGTGGCAGATACGCAGTATTTT. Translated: CASSLGQGVADTQYF.

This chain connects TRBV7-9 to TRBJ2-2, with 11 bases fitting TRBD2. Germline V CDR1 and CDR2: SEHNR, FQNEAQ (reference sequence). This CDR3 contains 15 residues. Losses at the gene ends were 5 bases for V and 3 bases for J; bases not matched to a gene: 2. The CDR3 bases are TGTGCCAGCAGCCATAGCGGGGGGGACACCGGGGAGCTGTTTTTT. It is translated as CASSHSGGDTGELFF.

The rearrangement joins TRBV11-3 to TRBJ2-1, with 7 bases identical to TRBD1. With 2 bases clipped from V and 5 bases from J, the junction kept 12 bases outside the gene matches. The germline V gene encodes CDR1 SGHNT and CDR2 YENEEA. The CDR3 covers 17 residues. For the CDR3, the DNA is TGTGCCAGCAGCTTAAGTCCCCTATACAGGGGCGACAATGAGCAGTTCTTC. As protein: CASSLSPLYRGDNEQFF. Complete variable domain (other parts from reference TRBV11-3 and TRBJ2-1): EAGVVQSPRYKIIEKKQPVAFWCNPISGHNTLYWYLQNLGQGPELLIRYENEEAVDDSQLPKDRFSAERLKGVDSTLKIQPAELGDSAVYLCASSLSPLYRGDNEQFFGPGTRLTVL.

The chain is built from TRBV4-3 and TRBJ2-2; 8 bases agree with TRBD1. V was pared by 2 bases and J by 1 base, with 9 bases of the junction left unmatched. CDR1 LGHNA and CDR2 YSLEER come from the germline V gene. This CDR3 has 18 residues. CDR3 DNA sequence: TGCGCCAGCAGCCAATCCCCCCAGGGGGCTGGGAACACCGGGGAGCTGTTTTTT. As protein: CASSQSPQGAGNTGELFF.

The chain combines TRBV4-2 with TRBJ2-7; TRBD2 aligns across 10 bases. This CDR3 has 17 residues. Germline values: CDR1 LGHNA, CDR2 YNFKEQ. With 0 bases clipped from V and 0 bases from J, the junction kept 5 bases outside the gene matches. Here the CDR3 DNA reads TGTGCCAGCAGCCAAGATCGCCTAGCGGGGGTCTCCTACGAGCAGTACTTC. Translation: CASSQDRLAGVSYEQYF.

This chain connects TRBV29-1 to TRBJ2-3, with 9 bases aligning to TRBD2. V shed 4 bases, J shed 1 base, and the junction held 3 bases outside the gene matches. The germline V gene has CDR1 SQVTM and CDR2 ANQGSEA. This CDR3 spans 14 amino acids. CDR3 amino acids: CSVASSGGTDTQYF. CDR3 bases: TGCAGCGTTGCTTCTAGCGGGGGCACAGATACGCAGTATTTT.

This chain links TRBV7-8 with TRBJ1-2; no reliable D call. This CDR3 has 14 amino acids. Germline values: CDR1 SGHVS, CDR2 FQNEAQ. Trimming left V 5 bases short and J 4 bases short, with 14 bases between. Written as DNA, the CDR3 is TGTGCCAGCAGCCTGGAGGCCAACCCCTATGGCTACACCTTC. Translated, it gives CASSLEANPYGYTF.

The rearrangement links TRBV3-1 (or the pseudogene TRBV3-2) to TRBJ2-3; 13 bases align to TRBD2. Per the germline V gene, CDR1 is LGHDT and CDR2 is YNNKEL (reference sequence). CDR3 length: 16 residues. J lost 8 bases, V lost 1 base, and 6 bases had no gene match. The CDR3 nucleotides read TGTGCCAGCAGCCAAGGGACTAGCGGGGGTCCGGGTACGCAGTATTTT. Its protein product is CASSQGTSGGPGTQYF.

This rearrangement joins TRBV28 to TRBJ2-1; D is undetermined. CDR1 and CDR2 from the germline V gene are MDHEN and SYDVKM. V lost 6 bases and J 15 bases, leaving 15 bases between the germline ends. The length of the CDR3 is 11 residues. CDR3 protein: CASRLDRLGFF. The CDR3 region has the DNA TGTGCCAGCAGACTTGACCGACTCGGGTTCTTC. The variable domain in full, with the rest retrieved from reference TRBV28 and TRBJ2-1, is DVKVTQSSRYLVKRTGEKVFLECVQDMDHENMFWYRQDPGLGLRLIYFSYDVKMKEKGDIPEGYSVSREKKERFSLILESASTNQTSMYLCASRLDRLGFFGPGTRLTVL.

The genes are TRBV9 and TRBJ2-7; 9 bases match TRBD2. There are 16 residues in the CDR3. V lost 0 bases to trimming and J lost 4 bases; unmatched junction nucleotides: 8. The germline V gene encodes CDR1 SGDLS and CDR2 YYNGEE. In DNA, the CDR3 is TGTGCCAGCAGCGTAGGAGGTAGCGGGAGAGGGTACGAGCAGTACTTC. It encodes CASSVGGSGRGYEQYF.

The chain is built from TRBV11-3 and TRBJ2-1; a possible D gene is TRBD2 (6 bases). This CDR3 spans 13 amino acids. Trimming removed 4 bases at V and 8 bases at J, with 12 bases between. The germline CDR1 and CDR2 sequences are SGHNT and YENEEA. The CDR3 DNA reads TGTGCCAGCAGCTCGGGACTGGGTGATGAGCAGTTCTTC. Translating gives CASSSGLGDEQFF.

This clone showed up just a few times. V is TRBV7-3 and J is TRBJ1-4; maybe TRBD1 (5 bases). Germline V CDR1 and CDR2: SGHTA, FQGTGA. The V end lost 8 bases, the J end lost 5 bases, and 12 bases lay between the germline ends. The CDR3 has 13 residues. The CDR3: CASARTSNEKLFF. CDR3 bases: TGTGCCAGCGCCCGGACATCAAATGAAAAACTGTTTTTT. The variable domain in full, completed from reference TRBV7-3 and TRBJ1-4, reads GAGVSQTPSNKVTEKGKYVELRCDPISGHTALYWYRQSLGQGPEFLIYFQGTGAADDSGLPNDRFFAVRPEGSVSTLKIQRTERGDSAVYLCASARTSNEKLFFGSGTQLSVL.

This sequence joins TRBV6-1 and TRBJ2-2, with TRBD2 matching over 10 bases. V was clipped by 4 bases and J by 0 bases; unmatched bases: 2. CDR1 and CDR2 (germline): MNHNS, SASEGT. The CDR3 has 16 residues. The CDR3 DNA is TGTGCCAGCAGTGTGAGCGGGAGGGCGAACACCGGGGAGCTGTTTTTT. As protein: CASSVSGRANTGELFF.

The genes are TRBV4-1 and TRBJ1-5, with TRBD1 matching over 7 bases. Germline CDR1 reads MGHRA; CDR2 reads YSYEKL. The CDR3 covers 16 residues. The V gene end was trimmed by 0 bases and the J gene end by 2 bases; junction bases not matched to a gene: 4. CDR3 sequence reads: CASSQEVRGGNQPQHF. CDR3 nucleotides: TGCGCCAGCAGCCAAGAAGTCAGGGGGGGCAATCAGCCCCAGCATTTT.

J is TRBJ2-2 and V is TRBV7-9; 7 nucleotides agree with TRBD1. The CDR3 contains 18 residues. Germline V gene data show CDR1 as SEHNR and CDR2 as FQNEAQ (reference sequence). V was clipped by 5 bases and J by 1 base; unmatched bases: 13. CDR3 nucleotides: TGTGCCAGCAGCCCTTTACCGGGACAGAAGAAGAACACCGGGGAGCTGTTTTTT. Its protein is CASSPLPGQKKNTGELFF. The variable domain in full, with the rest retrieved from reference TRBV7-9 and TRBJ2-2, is DTGVSQNPRHKITKRGQNVTFRCDPISEHNRLYWYRQTLGQGPEFLTYFQNEAQLEKSRLLSDRFSAERPKGSFSTLEIQRTEQGDSAMYLCASSPLPGQKKNTGELFFGEGSRLTVL.